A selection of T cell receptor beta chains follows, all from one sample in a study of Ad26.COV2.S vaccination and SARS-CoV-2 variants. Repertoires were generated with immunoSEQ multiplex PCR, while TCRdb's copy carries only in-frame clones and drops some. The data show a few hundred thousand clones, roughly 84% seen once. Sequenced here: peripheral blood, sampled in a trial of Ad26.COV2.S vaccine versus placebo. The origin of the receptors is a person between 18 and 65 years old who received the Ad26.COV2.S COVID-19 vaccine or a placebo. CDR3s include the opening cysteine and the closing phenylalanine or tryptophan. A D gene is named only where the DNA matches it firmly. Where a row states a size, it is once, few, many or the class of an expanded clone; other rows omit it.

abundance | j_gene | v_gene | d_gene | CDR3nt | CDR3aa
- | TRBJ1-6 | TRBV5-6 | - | TGTGCCAGCAGCTTCGGGTATAATTCACCCCTCCACTTT | CASSFGYNSPLHF
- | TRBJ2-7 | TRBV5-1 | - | TGCGCCAGCCGGCCACAGGCGGACGGCGAGCAGTACTTC | CASRPQADGEQYF
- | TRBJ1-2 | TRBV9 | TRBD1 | TGTGCCAGCAGCTCCCGTCCAGGAGGGGGCGTAAACTATGGCTACACCTTC | CASSSRPGGGVNYGYTF
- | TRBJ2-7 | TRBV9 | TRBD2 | TGTGCCAGCAGCGCCCGACTAGCGGGGAATTACGAGCAGTACTTC | CASSARLAGNYEQYF
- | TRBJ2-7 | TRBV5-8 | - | TGTGCCAGCAGCTTGGACGGTGGCTCAGACTACGAGCAGTACTTC | CASSLDGGSDYEQYF
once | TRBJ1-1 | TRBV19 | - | TGTGCCAGTAGTATAAACACGAACACTGAAGCTTTCTTT | CASSINTNTEAFF
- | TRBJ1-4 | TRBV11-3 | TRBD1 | TGTGCCAGCAGCCCCACAGGGGTCAGTGGTGAAAAACTGTTTTTT | CASSPTGVSGEKLFF
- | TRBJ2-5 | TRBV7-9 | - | TGTGCCAGCAGCCGGACGGGCCAAGAGACCCAGTACTTC | CASSRTGQETQYF
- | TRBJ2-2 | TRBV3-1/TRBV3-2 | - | TGTGCCAGCGTATATAGCGGAGGCACCGGGGAGCTGTTTTTT | CASVYSGGTGELFF
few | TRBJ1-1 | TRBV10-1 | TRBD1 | TGCGCCAGCAGTGCCCAGGACAGGGTCGGCACTGAAGCTTTCTTT | CASSAQDRVGTEAFF
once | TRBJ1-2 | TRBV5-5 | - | TGTGCCAGCACCAAATCTAACTATGGCTACACCTTC | CASTKSNYGYTF
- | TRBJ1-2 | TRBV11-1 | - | TGTGCCAGCAGCTTAGCGGGAGACAGCCTCTATGGCTACACCTTC | CASSLAGDSLYGYTF
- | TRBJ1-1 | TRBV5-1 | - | TGCGCCAGCAGCTGGGGGCCGGGACGACCCCTTTTGAACACTGAAGCTTTCTTT | CASSWGPGRPLLNTEAFF
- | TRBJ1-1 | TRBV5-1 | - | TGCGCCAGCAGCGCAAACACTGAAGCTTTCTTT | CASSANTEAFF
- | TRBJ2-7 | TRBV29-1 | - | TGCAGCGTTGATGGGCAAAGACTCTCCTACGAGCAGTACTTC | CSVDGQRLSYEQYF
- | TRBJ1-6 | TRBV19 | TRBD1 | TGTGCCAGTAGTAACCGGGACAGGTCTTATAATTCACCCCTCCACTTT | CASSNRDRSYNSPLHF
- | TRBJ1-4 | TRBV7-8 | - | TGTGCCAGCAGCGAGGGTCTTAATGAAAAACTGTTTTTT | CASSEGLNEKLFF
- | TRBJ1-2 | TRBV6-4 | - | TGTGCCAGCAGCCCCTCGACAGCCCTTGGGAGCTATGGCTACACCTTC | CASSPSTALGSYGYTF
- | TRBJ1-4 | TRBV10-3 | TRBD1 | TGTGCCATCAGTGAGTCGATAGGGGGCGGTGAAAAACTGTTTTTT | CAISESIGGGEKLFF
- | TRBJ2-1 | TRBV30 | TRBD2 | TGTGCCTGGAGTGGGTCTAGCGGGAACTACAATGAGCAGTTCTTC | CAWSGSSGNYNEQFF
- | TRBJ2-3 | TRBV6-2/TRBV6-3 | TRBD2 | TGTGCCAGCAGTTACCTCTCTAGCGGGGGGCCCACAGATACGCAGTATTTT | CASSYLSSGGPTDTQYF
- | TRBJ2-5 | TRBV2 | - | TGTGCCAGCAGTGAAGGGTATAGGACCCAAGAGACCCAGTACTTC | CASSEGYRTQETQYF
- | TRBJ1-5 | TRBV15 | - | TGTGCCACCAGCCTGTGGACAGCGAGTAGCAATCAGCCCCAGCATTTT | CATSLWTASSNQPQHF
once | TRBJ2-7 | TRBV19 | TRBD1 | TGTGCCGTAAGACAGGGGGCCTCCTACGAGCAGTACTTC | CAVRQGASYEQYF
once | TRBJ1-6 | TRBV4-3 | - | TGCGCCAGCAGCCAAGCACACCAGAGCTCCTATAATTCACCCCTCCACTTT | CASSQAHQSSYNSPLHF
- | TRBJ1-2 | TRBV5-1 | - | TGCGCCAGCAGCCCCGTGGGAGGCCAAATGGACGATGGCTACACCTTC | CASSPVGGQMDDGYTF
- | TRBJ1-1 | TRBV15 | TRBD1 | TGTGCCACCACCGAGCGACAGGGGGCAATCACTGAAGCTTTCTTT | CATTERQGAITEAFF
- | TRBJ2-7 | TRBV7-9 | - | TGTGCCAGTAACCCCGGGGCTTGGCCCTACGAGCAGTACTTC | CASNPGAWPYEQYF
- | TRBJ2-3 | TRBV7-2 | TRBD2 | TGTGCCAGCACCCTAGCGGGGACTCTCACAGATACGCAGTATTTT | CASTLAGTLTDTQYF
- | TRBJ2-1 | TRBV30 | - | TGTGCCTGCACCCGGGGGCGGGTCCATGAGCAGTTCTTC | CACTRGRVHEQFF
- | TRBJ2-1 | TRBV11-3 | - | TGTGCCAGCAGCGCCGACCCGATGGCCCACAATGAGCAGTTCTTC | CASSADPMAHNEQFF
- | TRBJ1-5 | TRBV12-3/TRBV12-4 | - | TGTGCCACCAGATACGGGAATCAGCCCCAGCATTTT | CATRYGNQPQHF
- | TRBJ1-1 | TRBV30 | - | TGTGCCTGGAGGGTCCTAGGGAGTGCCACTGAAGCTTTCTTT | CAWRVLGSATEAFF
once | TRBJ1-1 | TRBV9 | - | TGTGCCAGCAGCGGAACCGGCAGGGGAGGGGCTGAAGCTTTCTTT | CASSGTGRGGAEAFF
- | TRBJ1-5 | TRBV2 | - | TGTGCCAGCAGTTCCGACAGTAGCAATCAGCCCCAGCATTTT | CASSSDSSNQPQHF
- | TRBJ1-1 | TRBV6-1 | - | TGTGCCAGCAGTGAAACAGGGAACACTGAAGCTTTCTTT | CASSETGNTEAFF
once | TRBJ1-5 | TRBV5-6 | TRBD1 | TGTGCCAGCAGCTTGGTGGGACAGAATCAGCCCCAGCATTTT | CASSLVGQNQPQHF
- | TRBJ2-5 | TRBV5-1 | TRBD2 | TGCGCCAGCAGCTCGGGAGGGGGAGCCCGGGAGACCCAGTACTTC | CASSSGGGARETQYF
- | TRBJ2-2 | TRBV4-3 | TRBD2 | TGCGCCAGCAGCCAAGAACCGGGGGGGACCGGGGAGCTGTTTTTT | CASSQEPGGTGELFF
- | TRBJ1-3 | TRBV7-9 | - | TGTGCCAGCATCTCGGGGGCGGACTCTGGAAACACCATATATTTT | CASISGADSGNTIYF
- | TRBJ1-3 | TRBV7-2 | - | TGTGCCAGCCAGGAAATAAACAGGGGAAACACCATATATTTT | CASQEINRGNTIYF
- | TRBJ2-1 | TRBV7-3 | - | TGTGCCAGCAGCCCAATGGCAGCCGGGCCCTCAGGTTACAATGAGCAGTTCTTC | CASSPMAAGPSGYNEQFF
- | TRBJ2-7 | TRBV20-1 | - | TGCAGTGCTAGTCAGGCCTTTGGGGCAGGCGGAAACGAGCAGTACTTC | CSASQAFGAGGNEQYF
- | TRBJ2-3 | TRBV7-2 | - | TGTGCCAGCAGCTTAGCGGGGGGGCATAAAGATACGCAGTATTTT | CASSLAGGHKDTQYF
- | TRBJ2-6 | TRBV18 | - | TGTGCCAGCTCAAGCTCCCTCATGGGAACCAACTCTGGGGCCAACGTCCTGACTTTC | CASSSSLMGTNSGANVLTF
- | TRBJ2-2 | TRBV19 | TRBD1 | TGTGCCAGTAGTACAACCGGGACAGGGAGGACCGGGGAGCTGTTTTTT | CASSTTGTGRTGELFF
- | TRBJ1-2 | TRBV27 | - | TGTGCCAGCAGTTTATTGCAGGGTCATGGCTACACCTTC | CASSLLQGHGYTF
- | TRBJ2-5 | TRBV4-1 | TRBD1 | TGCGCCAGCAGCCAAGATTGGACAGGGAGCTTGGCCCAGTACTTC | CASSQDWTGSLAQYF
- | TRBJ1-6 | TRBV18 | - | TGTGCCAGCTCAGGATTAAGACCGGGCGATATCTATAATTCACCCCTCCACTTT | CASSGLRPGDIYNSPLHF
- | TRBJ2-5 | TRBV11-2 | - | TGTGCCAGCAGCTTCAGAGGAGGGGCCACGTCGCAAGAGACCCAGTACTTC | CASSFRGGATSQETQYF
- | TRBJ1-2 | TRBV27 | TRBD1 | TGTGCCAGCAGTTTTACCGGGACAGGGCGGGATGGCTACACCTTC | CASSFTGTGRDGYTF
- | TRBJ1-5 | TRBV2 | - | TGTGCCAGCAGTGAATTGGGTAGGAATCAGCCCCAGCATTTT | CASSELGRNQPQHF